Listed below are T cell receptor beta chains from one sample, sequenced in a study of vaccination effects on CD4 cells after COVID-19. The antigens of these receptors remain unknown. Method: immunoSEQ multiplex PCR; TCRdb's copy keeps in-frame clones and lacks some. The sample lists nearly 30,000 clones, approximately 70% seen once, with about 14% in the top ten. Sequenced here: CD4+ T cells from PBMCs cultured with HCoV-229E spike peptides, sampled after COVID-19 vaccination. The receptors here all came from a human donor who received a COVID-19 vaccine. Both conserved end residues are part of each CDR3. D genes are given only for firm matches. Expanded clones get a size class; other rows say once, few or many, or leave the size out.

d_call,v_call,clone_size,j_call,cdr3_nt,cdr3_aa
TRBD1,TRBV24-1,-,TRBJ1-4,TGTGCCACCAGTGCTGGACAGGGAGAAGGGCATGAAAAACTGTTTTTT,CATSAGQGEGHEKLFF
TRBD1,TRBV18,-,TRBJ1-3,TGTGCCAGCTCTCGGGACAGCTTGAGTGGAAACACCATATATTTT,CASSRDSLSGNTIYF
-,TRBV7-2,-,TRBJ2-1,TGTGCCAGCAGCTTGGGAGCACTCAATGAGCAGTTCTTC,CASSLGALNEQFF
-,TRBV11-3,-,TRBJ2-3,TGTGCCAGCAGCCCTATGGGCGGTCCAGATACGCAGTATTTT,CASSPMGGPDTQYF
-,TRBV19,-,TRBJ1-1,TGTGCCAGTAGTACCTCAGGGAACACTGAAGCTTTCTTT,CASSTSGNTEAFF
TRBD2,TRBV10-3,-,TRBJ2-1,TGTGCCATCAGTGCAGGCGGGGGGGCCTACAATGAGCAGTTCTTC,CAISAGGGAYNEQFF
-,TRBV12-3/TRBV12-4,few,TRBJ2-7,TGTGCCAGCAGTAGGGACAACCGCGAGCAGTACTTC,CASSRDNREQYF
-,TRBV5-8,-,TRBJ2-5,TGTGCCAGCAGCTTTGGCCGGGGGATGCAAGAGACCCAGTACTTC,CASSFGRGMQETQYF
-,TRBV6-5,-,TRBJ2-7,TGTGCCAGCAGCCAGGACTATTCCTACGAGCAGTACTTC,CASSQDYSYEQYF
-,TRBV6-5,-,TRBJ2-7,TGTGCCAGCCAGGACCGCGGCGGGTACGAGCAGTACTTC,CASQDRGGYEQYF
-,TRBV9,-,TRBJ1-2,TGTGCCAGCAGCGCTGGGGCGGGGCCTAACTATGGCTACACCTTC,CASSAGAGPNYGYTF